This record concerns one TCR beta chain sequence. Its target is unknown. This entry comes from a study of blood T cells in healthy people across ages. Notes on the study in general: Per-million-T-cell TCR beta diversity fell roughly linearly with age. The study found more naive CD4+ cells and higher diversity in long-lived than aged donors.

The V and J ends lost 4 bases and 0 bases respectively, with 8 bases between them. Germline V gene data show CDR1 as DFQATT and CDR2 as SNEGSKA (reference sequence). The CDR3 totals 13 residues. Then a second PCR, running about 6 to 12 cycles, was carried out with a sample-barcoded 5' primer and a J-beta primer mix. TCRdb fed the 5' RACE reads into MiXCR, producing one record per CDR3 protein. Found here are 800,000 to 900,000 distinct CDR3 sequences, around 62% of them singletons; the top ten hold around a quarter. The J gene is TRBJ2-3, the V gene TRBV20-1; D uncertain. Sequencing was done on a sample of blood. This clonotype was sampled from a man aged 25 to 40 in good health. The CDR3 region has the DNA TGCAGTGCTACTACGGAGAGCACAGATACGCAGTATTTT. Encoded protein: CSATTESTDTQYF.